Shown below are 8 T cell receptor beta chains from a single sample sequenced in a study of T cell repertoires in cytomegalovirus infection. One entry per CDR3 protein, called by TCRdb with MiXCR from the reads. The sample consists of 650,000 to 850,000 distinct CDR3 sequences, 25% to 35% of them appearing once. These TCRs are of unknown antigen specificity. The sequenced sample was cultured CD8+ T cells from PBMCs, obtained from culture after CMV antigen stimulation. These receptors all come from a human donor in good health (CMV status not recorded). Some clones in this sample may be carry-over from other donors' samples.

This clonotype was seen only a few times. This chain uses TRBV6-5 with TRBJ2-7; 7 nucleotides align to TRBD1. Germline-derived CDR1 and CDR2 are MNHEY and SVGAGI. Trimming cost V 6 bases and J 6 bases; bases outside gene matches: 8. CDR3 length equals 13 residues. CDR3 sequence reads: CASRLGTVGEQYF. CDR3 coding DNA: TGTGCCAGCAGATTAGGGACAGTCGGCGAGCAGTACTTC.

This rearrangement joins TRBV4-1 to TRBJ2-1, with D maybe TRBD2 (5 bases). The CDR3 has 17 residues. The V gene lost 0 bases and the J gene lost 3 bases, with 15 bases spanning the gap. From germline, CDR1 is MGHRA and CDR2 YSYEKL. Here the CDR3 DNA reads TGCGCCAGCAGCCAAGAAGGACCACGGGGTCGCTACAATGAGCAGTTCTTC. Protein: CASSQEGPRGRYNEQFF.

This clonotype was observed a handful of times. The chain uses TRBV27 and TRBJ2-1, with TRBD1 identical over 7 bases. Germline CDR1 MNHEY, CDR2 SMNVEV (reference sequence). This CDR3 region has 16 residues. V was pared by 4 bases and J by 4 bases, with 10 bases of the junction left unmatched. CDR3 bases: TGTGCCAGCAGTTCCTCGACAGGGACCCTGTACAATGAGCAGTTCTTC. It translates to CASSSSTGTLYNEQFF.

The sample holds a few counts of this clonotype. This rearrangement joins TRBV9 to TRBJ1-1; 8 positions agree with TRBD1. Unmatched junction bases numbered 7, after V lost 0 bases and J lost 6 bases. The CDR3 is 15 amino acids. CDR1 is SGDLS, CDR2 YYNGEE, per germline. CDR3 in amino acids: CASSVGRQGLSEAFF. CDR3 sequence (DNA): TGTGCCAGCAGCGTAGGCCGACAGGGGCTATCTGAAGCTTTCTTT.

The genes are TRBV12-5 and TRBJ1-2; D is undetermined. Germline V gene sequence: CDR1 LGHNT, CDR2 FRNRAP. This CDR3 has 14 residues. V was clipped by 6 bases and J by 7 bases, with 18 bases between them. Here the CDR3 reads CASGPTSQRGGYTF. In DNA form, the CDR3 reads TGTGCTAGTGGCCCGACAAGCCAACGAGGTGGCTACACCTTC.

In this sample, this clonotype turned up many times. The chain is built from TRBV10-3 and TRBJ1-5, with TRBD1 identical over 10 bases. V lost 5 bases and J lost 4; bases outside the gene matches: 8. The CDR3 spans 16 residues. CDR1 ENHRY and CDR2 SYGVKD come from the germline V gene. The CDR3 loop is CAISNGQGETNQPQHF. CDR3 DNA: TGTGCCATCAGTAACGGACAGGGGGAAACTAATCAGCCCCAGCATTTT.

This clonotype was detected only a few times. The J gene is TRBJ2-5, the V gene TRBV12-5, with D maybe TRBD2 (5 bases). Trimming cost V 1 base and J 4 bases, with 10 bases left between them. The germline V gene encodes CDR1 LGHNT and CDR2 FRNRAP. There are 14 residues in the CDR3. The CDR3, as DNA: TGTGCTAGTGGTTTGGGGGGAGCGAGAGAGACCCAGTACTTC. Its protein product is CASGLGGARETQYF.

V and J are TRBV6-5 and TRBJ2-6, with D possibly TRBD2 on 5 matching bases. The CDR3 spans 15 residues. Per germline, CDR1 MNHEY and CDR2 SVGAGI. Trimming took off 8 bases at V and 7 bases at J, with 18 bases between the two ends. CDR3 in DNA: TGTGCCAGCCAGGAGGACCCGGCGAGTGCCAACGTCCTGACTTTC. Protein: CASQEDPASANVLTF.